A single sample gave rise to the 32 T cell receptor beta chains below, sequenced in a study of neurological immune-mediated disorders. MiXCR was run by TCRdb on the 5' RACE reads, yielding one entry per CDR3 protein. The table has tens of thousands of distinct CDR3 sequences, about an eighth seen once; the top ten hold about 10%. The sequencing input was PBMCs. The receptor source for this set is a woman in her sixties or seventies with HTLV-1-associated myelopathy (HAM/TSP).

This clonotype was detected ten times or more. The chain has TRBV11-2 and TRBJ1-5; maybe TRBD1 (5 bases). In germline, CDR1 is SGHAT, CDR2 FQNNGV. The CDR3 consists of 16 residues. V was trimmed by 1 base and J by 2 bases, leaving 12 bases between them. CDR3: CASSLGVGGGNQPQHF. CDR3 coding DNA: TGTGCCAGCAGCTTAGGGGTCGGGGGGGGCAATCAGCCCCAGCATTTT.

This clonotype has a count of ten or more. This sequence joins TRBV6-6 and TRBJ2-7; 11 bases line up with TRBD1. The V gene end was trimmed by 2 bases and the J gene end by 4 bases; junction bases not matched to a gene: 1. The CDR3 has 14 residues. The germline V gene encodes CDR1 MNHNY and CDR2 SVGAGI (reference sequence). The CDR3 sequence is CASSYGTGGYEQYF. The CDR3 DNA is TGTGCCAGCAGTTACGGGACAGGGGGATACGAGCAGTACTTC.

At least ten counts were recorded for this clonotype. The rearrangement links TRBV5-5 to TRBJ1-1, with TRBD1 matching over 9 bases. CDR3 length: 16 residues. V lost 4 bases to trimming and J lost 1 base; unmatched junction nucleotides: 8. Germline V gene sequence: CDR1 SGHKS, CDR2 YYEKEE (reference sequence). CDR3 coding DNA: TGTGCCAGCAGCCTATTACAGGGGGCTCCGAACACTGAAGCTTTCTTT. It is translated as CASSLLQGAPNTEAFF.

This clonotype was detected ten times or more. The V call is TRBV27, the J call TRBJ2-2; weak D call: TRBD2 (6 bases). Germline loops: CDR1 MNHEY, CDR2 SMNVEV (reference sequence). V lost 3 bases and J 7 bases, leaving 15 bases between the germline ends. The CDR3 has 15 residues. The CDR3 is CASSFGGSRIGELFF. DNA of the CDR3: TGTGCCAGCAGTTTTGGAGGGAGTAGAATCGGGGAGCTGTTTTTT.

The chain has TRBV19 and TRBJ1-2, with 8 bases lining up with TRBD1. The junction had 4 bases not matched to a gene; V was cut back by 3 bases and J by 4 bases. Per germline, CDR1 LNHDA and CDR2 SQIVND (reference sequence). The CDR3 runs to 14 residues. CDR3 coding DNA: TGTGCCAGTAGTATCGGACAGGGTGGCTATGGCTACACCTTC. It codes for CASSIGQGGYGYTF.

This clonotype occurred many times. The V and J genes are TRBV10-3 and TRBJ1-1, with 8 bases aligning to TRBD1. In germline, CDR1 is ENHRY, CDR2 SYGVKD. J gave up 3 bases and V 5 bases, and 5 bases lay outside the gene matches. The CDR3 spans 14 residues. The CDR3 sequence: CAISRGQGDTEAFF. CDR3 nucleotide sequence: TGTGCCATCAGTCGTGGACAGGGCGACACTGAAGCTTTCTTT.

This rearrangement joins TRBV28 to TRBJ2-7, with 8 bases matching TRBD1. The CDR3 consists of 15 residues. The germline gives CDR1 MDHEN, CDR2 SYDVKM. Trimming removed 2 bases from V and 4 bases from J; junction bases left unmatched: 7. The CDR3 protein is CASSLLPGGRYEQYF. The CDR3 coding sequence is TGTGCCAGCAGTTTACTACCAGGGGGCAGGTACGAGCAGTACTTC. Based on the CDR3 plus reference TRBV28 and TRBJ2-7, the full variable domain is DVKVTQSSRYLVKRTGEKVFLECVQDMDHENMFWYRQDPGLGLRLIYFSYDVKMKEKGDIPEGYSVSREKKERFSLILESASTNQTSMYLCASSLLPGGRYEQYFGPGTRLTVT.

The chain joins TRBV5-1 to TRBJ2-5; no clear D. Trimming took off 0 bases at V and 10 bases at J, with 16 bases between the two ends. This CDR3 has 14 amino acids. In germline, CDR1 is SGHRS, CDR2 YFSETQ. CDR3 in DNA: TGCGCCAGCAGCTTGGAGGCTAGAGCCCGTAGCCAGTACTTC. Its translation: CASSLEARARSQYF.

The chain recombines TRBV5-1 with TRBJ1-1, with D possibly matching TRBD1 (5 bases). The CDR3 spans 20 residues. Trimming took 1 base from V and 0 from J, leaving 25 bases between them. CDR1 is SGHRS and CDR2 is YFSETQ in the germline V gene. CDR3: CASSLWGMTLSGSMNTEAFF. CDR3 coding DNA: TGCGCCAGCAGCTTGTGGGGGATGACTCTATCCGGATCCATGAACACTGAAGCTTTCTTT.

This clonotype was seen repeatedly, ten times or more. The chain employs TRBV16 and TRBJ2-7, with D tentatively TRBD1 or TRBD2 (6 bases each). The germline gives CDR1 KGHSY, CDR2 FQNENV. CDR3 size: 17 residues. V lost 0 bases and J lost 0, with 15 bases in between. The CDR3 sequence: CASSQSTGGQSSYEQYF. The CDR3 nucleotides are TGTGCCAGCAGCCAATCAACCGGGGGCCAGAGCTCCTACGAGCAGTACTTC.

At least ten counts were recorded for this clonotype. The gene calls are TRBV7-2 and TRBJ2-7; unclear D gene. Germline V gene lookup returns CDR1 SGHTA and CDR2 FQGNSA. This CDR3 is 13 amino acids long. The ends were cut back, 5 bases at V and 4 bases at J, with 12 bases in the middle. The DNA of the CDR3 is TGTGCCAGCAGCCTAGAATATCATTACGAGCAGTACTTC. This codes for CASSLEYHYEQYF. The full variable domain, completed using reference TRBV7-2 and TRBJ2-7, is GAGVSQSPSNKVTEKGKDVELRCDPISGHTALYWYRQSLGQGLEFLIYFQGNSAPDKSGLPSDRFSAERTGGSVSTLTIQRTQQEDSAVYLCASSLEYHYEQYFGPGTRLTVT.

This clonotype showed up many times. The chain combines TRBV10-3 with TRBJ2-2; 11 nucleotides line up with TRBD1. Germline lookup yields CDR1 ENHRY and CDR2 SYGVKD. The CDR3 covers 15 residues. Trimming removed 6 bases from V and 6 bases from J; junction bases left unmatched: 6. CDR3 amino acids: CAISMDRGPAGELFF. Written as DNA, the CDR3 is TGTGCCATCAGCATGGACAGGGGGCCGGCCGGGGAGCTGTTTTTT.

This clonotype was found many times. The rearrangement links TRBV20-1 to TRBJ2-1; perhaps D is TRBD1 or TRBD2 (5 bases each). This CDR3 region has 14 residues. Germline V CDR1 and CDR2: DFQATT, SNEGSKA (reference sequence). V was cut by 3 bases and J by 4 bases, with 13 bases left in between. The DNA of the CDR3 is TGCAGTGCTAGGGGGGAGAGGGCTTACAATGAGCAGTTCTTC. It is translated as CSARGERAYNEQFF.

This clonotype has at least ten counts. The genes are TRBV7-8 and TRBJ1-2; D is unresolved. CDR1 and CDR2 from the germline V gene are SGHVS and FQNEAQ. V was clipped by 5 bases and J by 2 bases, with 12 bases between them. The CDR3 is made up of 14 amino acids. This chain's CDR3 is CASSQRAKNYGYTF. For the CDR3, the DNA is TGTGCCAGCAGCCAAAGGGCAAAAAACTATGGCTACACCTTC.

In this sample, this clonotype turned up many times. The chain couples TRBV5-4 to TRBJ2-1, with 8 bases identical to TRBD2. This CDR3 has 16 amino acids. Germline trimming cut 0 bases from V and 9 bases from J; bases unmatched to any gene: 11. The germline V gene has CDR1 SGHNT and CDR2 YYREEE (reference sequence). The CDR3 here is CASSLDKGTSVREQFF. The CDR3 nucleotides are TGTGCCAGCAGCTTGGACAAAGGGACTAGTGTTCGTGAGCAGTTCTTC.

There are many counts of this clonotype. The rearrangement links TRBV7-2 to TRBJ1-1, with D possibly being TRBD1 (5 bases). V was cut by 5 bases and J by 6 bases, with 16 bases left in between. Germline CDR1 SGHTA, CDR2 FQGNSA. The CDR3 contains 14 residues. The CDR3 loop reads CASSQQGTVSEAFF. The CDR3 nucleotides are TGTGCCAGCAGCCAGCAGGGAACTGTATCTGAAGCTTTCTTT.

The sample holds many counts of this clonotype. The chain joins TRBV28 to TRBJ1-5; TRBD1 matches at 9 bases. The germline CDR1 and CDR2 sequences are MDHEN and SYDVKM. The CDR3 loop spans 16 amino acids. The V segment lost 5 bases and the J segment 7 bases; nucleotides outside the gene matches: 12. The CDR3 here is CASSLLGTGLGQPQHF. CDR3 DNA sequence: TGTGCCAGCAGTCTTCTTGGGACAGGGTTGGGCCAGCCCCAGCATTTT.

This clonotype was observed at least ten times. V gene TRBV12-3 or TRBV12-4 combines with J gene TRBJ1-3; weak D call: TRBD1 (5 bases). The CDR3 loop spans 15 amino acids. V lost 7 bases, J lost 0 bases, and 13 bases lay in between. The CDR3 loop is CASTPGRYSGNTIYF. For the CDR3, the DNA is TGTGCCAGCACCCCGGGACGGTACTCTGGAAACACCATATATTTT.

In its sample, this clonotype was seen a few times. This chain links TRBV5-1 with TRBJ2-7, with 7 bases matching TRBD2. Germline V lookup: CDR1 SGHRS, CDR2 YFSETQ. There are 14 residues in the CDR3. Trimming removed 1 base from V and 6 bases from J; junction bases left unmatched: 7. CDR3 loop: CASSLRQSGGEQYF. CDR3 nucleotide sequence: TGCGCCAGCAGCTTGAGACAGTCGGGGGGCGAGCAGTACTTC. The variable domain in full, with the rest retrieved from reference TRBV5-1 and TRBJ2-7, is KAGVTQTPRYLIKTRGQQVTLSCSPISGHRSVSWYQQTPGQGLQFLFEYFSETQRNKGNFPGRFSGRQFSNSRSEMNVSTLELGDSALYLCASSLRQSGGEQYFGPGTRLTVT.

In its sample, this clonotype was seen many times. The J gene is TRBJ2-2, the V gene TRBV28, with D unresolved. Germline-derived CDR1 and CDR2 are MDHEN and SYDVKM. Trimming took off 2 bases at V and 6 bases at J, with 16 bases between the two ends. The CDR3 extends over 16 amino acids. This CDR3 is CASSLPGLGSAGELFF. CDR3 DNA: TGTGCCAGCAGTTTACCCGGGCTGGGAAGCGCCGGGGAGCTGTTTTTT.

This clonotype was detected many times. The chain combines TRBV13 with TRBJ2-1; TRBD2 is a possible D gene (5 bases). The V end was cut by 1 base, the J end by 2 bases, with 9 bases between. Germline V gives CDR1 PRHDT, CDR2 FYEKMQ (reference sequence). The CDR3 extends over 15 amino acids. In nucleotides, the CDR3 is TGTGCCAGCAGCTTAGAGCGGAGCCCCTACAATGAGCAGTTCTTC. Protein: CASSLERSPYNEQFF.

This clonotype was found many times. The CDR3 DNA follows: TGTGCCAGCAGTTACTCAGGCAGGGGGCGGATGTCTGGGGCCAACGTCCTGACTTTC. This codes for CASSYSGRGRMSGANVLTF. This chain joins TRBV6-5 and TRBJ2-6; 8 nucleotides align to TRBD1. The CDR3 has 19 amino acids. V was clipped by 0 bases and J by 1 base; unmatched bases: 8. CDR1 and CDR2 from the germline V gene are MNHEY and SVGAGI.

The chain combines TRBV20-1 with TRBJ1-2; 7 bases align to TRBD1. Looked up from germline, CDR1 is DFQATT and CDR2 is SNEGSKA (reference sequence). This CDR3 is built from 15 residues. J gave up 9 bases and V 3 bases, and 16 bases lay outside the gene matches. CDR3 coding DNA: TGCAGTGCTAGTGCCGACAGGGAAGGGGGATATAGCTACACCTTC. Residues: CSASADREGGYSYTF.

This clonotype was counted ten times or more. V and J are TRBV6-1 and TRBJ1-1; 9 nucleotides match TRBD1. CDR1 MNHNS and CDR2 SASEGT come from the germline V gene. CDR3 length: 14 residues. Losses at the gene ends were 5 bases for V and 2 bases for J; bases not matched to a gene: 3. The CDR3 loop reads CASSRQGGNTEAFF. The DNA of the CDR3 is TGTGCCAGCAGTCGACAGGGGGGAAACACTGAAGCTTTCTTT.

The sample holds many counts of this clonotype. As DNA, the CDR3 is TGCGCCAGCAGCCAAGAACCTGGTCAAGAGACCCAGTACTTC. It specifies CASSQEPGQETQYF. The chain uses TRBV4-1 and TRBJ2-5; no clear D gene. CDR1 is MGHRA, CDR2 YSYEKL, per germline. The CDR3 loop spans 14 amino acids. The V and J ends lost 0 bases and 2 bases respectively, with 7 bases between them.

Ten or more counts support this clonotype. The chain is built from TRBV7-2 and TRBJ2-2, with a tentative D call TRBD2 (5 bases). Germline assignment: CDR1 SGHTA and CDR2 FQGNSA. CDR3 length equals 14 residues. V was shortened by 5 bases and J by 6 bases, with 13 bases between the two germline ends. The CDR3 region has the DNA TGTGCCAGCAGCCACCCACTAGTTGCCGGGGAGCTGTTTTTT. It is translated as CASSHPLVAGELFF.

This clonotype was seen ten or more times. CDR3 nucleotides: TGTGCCAGCAGTTCCCCGACAGGGGGCCGTCGGAACACTGAAGCTTTCTTT. The encoded protein is CASSSPTGGRRNTEAFF. V and J are TRBV28 and TRBJ1-1, with 10 bases lining up with TRBD1. Germline CDR1 reads MDHEN; CDR2 reads SYDVKM. The CDR3 runs to 17 residues. V gave up 4 bases and J gave up 1 base; unmatched junction bases: 9. Full variable domain (missing parts from reference TRBV28 and TRBJ1-1): DVKVTQSSRYLVKRTGEKVFLECVQDMDHENMFWYRQDPGLGLRLIYFSYDVKMKEKGDIPEGYSVSREKKERFSLILESASTNQTSMYLCASSSPTGGRRNTEAFFGQGTRLTVV.

This clonotype was picked up many times. This chain links TRBV5-1 with TRBJ2-5; 7 bases map to TRBD1. The germline CDR1 and CDR2 sequences are SGHRS and YFSETQ. V dropped 4 bases and J dropped 4; count of bases not matched to a gene: 7. The CDR3 is 14 residues long. This CDR3 reads CASSLGDSRETQYF. The CDR3 region has the DNA TGCGCCAGCAGCCTGGGGGACAGTCGAGAGACCCAGTACTTC.

This clonotype was detected ten times or more. V and J are TRBV5-1 and TRBJ2-3; 11 bases fit TRBD2. The CDR3 sequence is 16 residues long. Germline CDR1 and CDR2: SGHRS and YFSETQ. V dropped 4 bases and J dropped 0; count of bases not matched to a gene: 4. The CDR3: CASSTGLAVSTDTQYF. The CDR3, as DNA: TGCGCCAGCAGCACGGGACTAGCGGTCAGCACAGATACGCAGTATTTT.

This clonotype was recorded many times. The rearrangement uses TRBV12-3 or TRBV12-4 and TRBJ2-2; D not certain. V lost 6 bases, J lost 7 bases, and 6 bases lay in between. The CDR3 totals 11 residues. CDR3 bases: TGTGCCAGCAGCTATTACGGGGAGCTGTTTTTT. It is translated as CASSYYGELFF.

This clonotype was detected ten times or more. V and J are TRBV10-3 and TRBJ2-1; 9 nucleotides agree with TRBD2. The CDR3 is 14 residues long. Trimming took 8 bases from V and 9 from J; bases not matched to a gene: 11. CDR1 is ENHRY, CDR2 SYGVKD, per germline. The CDR3 nucleotides are TGTGCCATCTCGGGTAGCGGGAGTGGGGGTGAGCAGTTCTTC. Its translation is CAISGSGSGGEQFF.

This clonotype was seen at least ten times. The V call is TRBV10-3, the J call TRBJ2-3; D not certain. CDR1 and CDR2 from the germline V gene are ENHRY and SYGVKD. Trimming shortened V by 7 bases and J by 1 base, and 3 bases separated the two germline ends. CDR3 length equals 11 residues. DNA of the CDR3: TGTGCCATCACCGGCACAGATACGCAGTATTTT. Protein: CAITGTDTQYF.